The sequence of this T cell receptor (beta chain) was determined in a study of blood T cell repertoires in COVID-19. Study at large: The United States, Italy and Spain provided the acute and convalescent COVID-19 samples. The cDNA or gDNA used as material had been derived from T cells, B-cell-depleted T cells, or PBMCs.

Some clones are missing from TCRdb's copy, which holds only in-frame ones; the method was immunoSEQ multiplex PCR. The sample has 95,000 to 100,000 clones, 85% to 95% seen once. Germline V gives CDR1 SGHRS, CDR2 YFSETQ. Between the trimmed V and J ends, which lost 4 bases and 5 bases, there was a span of 13 bases. This CDR3 region has 14 residues. Sequences were obtained from peripheral blood. The chain is built from TRBV5-1 and TRBJ2-1; D perhaps matches TRBD2 (6 bases). This clonotype was sampled from a man in his forties or fifties with active COVID-19. CDR3 residues: CASSGRSGDNEQFF. CDR3 DNA: TGCGCCAGCAGCGGCCGGTCGGGGGACAATGAGCAGTTCTTC.